The 19 T cell receptor beta chains presented below share a single source sample, sequenced in a study of cytomegalovirus exposure and HLA in healthy donors. PCR primers comprised 60 Vbeta and 13 Jbeta primers. Libraries were prepared by immunoSEQ multiplex PCR; TCRdb keeps only in-frame clonotypes and omits some of them. The sample consists of some 150,000 clones, roughly 71% of them appearing once. Material: PBMCs. All receptors come from a woman aged 35 to 49 in good health and CMV-seronegative.

In DNA form, the CDR3 reads TGTGCCAGCAGCCAAGATAATCGCAGACAGGGAGAAGCTTTCTTT. Residues: CASSQDNRRQGEAFF. V gene TRBV14 combines with J gene TRBJ1-1; 7 bases match TRBD1. With 0 bases clipped from V and 8 bases from J, the junction kept 9 bases outside the gene matches. Germline assignment: CDR1 SGHDN and CDR2 FVKESK. This CDR3 is 15 amino acids long. The whole variable domain, remainder taken from reference TRBV14 and TRBJ1-1, is EAGVTQFPSHSVIEKGQTVTLRCDPISGHDNLYWYRRVMGKEIKFLLHFVKESKQDESGMPNNRFLAERTGGTYSTLKVQPAELEDSGVYFCASSQDNRRQGEAFFGQGTRLTVV.

The chain employs TRBV27 and TRBJ2-7, with D unresolved. Germline V CDR1 and CDR2: MNHEY, SMNVEV (reference sequence). V was pared by 2 bases and J by 7 bases, with 18 bases between. This CDR3 has 15 residues. The CDR3 region has the DNA TGTGCCAGCAGTTTAGAGCCCGTTACTCTATTGGAGCAGTACTTC. This gives the protein CASSLEPVTLLEQYF.

There are a few counts of this clone. The chain has TRBV19 and TRBJ1-1, with TRBD1 matching over 7 bases. Germline loops: CDR1 LNHDA, CDR2 SQIVND (reference sequence). The CDR3 extends over 12 amino acids. V was clipped by 3 bases and J by 13 bases; unmatched bases: 8. CDR3 amino acids: CASSIRTGSFFF. The DNA for the CDR3 is TGTGCCAGTAGTATTAGGACAGGAAGCTTTTTCTTT.

Note on this clone: The sample holds other DNA sequences that translate to the same CDR3. V and J are TRBV2 and TRBJ2-2; D not certain. V lost 9 bases, J lost 4 bases, and 12 bases lay in between. Germline V gene sequence: CDR1 SNHLY, CDR2 FYNNEI. The CDR3 length is 13 residues. The CDR3 reads CASKSLGTGELFF. The CDR3 DNA is TGTGCCAGTAAGTCTCTAGGCACCGGGGAGCTGTTTTTT.

The rearrangement links TRBV6-6 to TRBJ2-1; 9 nucleotides line up with TRBD2. The CDR3 runs to 15 residues. J lost 6 bases, V lost 5 bases, and 8 bases had no gene match. CDR1 is MNHNY and CDR2 is SVGAGI in the germline V gene (reference sequence). The CDR3 sequence: CASSNLAGLTNEQFF. The CDR3 DNA reads TGTGCCAGCAGTAATCTAGCGGGACTCACCAATGAGCAGTTCTTC.

This clone was recorded once. The chain is built from TRBV5-6 and TRBJ2-6; a weak D match, TRBD2 (5 bases). The V gene's germline CDR1 is SGHDT and CDR2 YYEEEE. This CDR3 has 17 residues. V lost 1 base and J 0 bases, leaving 11 bases between the germline ends. The CDR3 loop reads CASSLSEVRSGANVLTF. DNA for the CDR3: TGTGCCAGCAGCTTGTCGGAGGTCCGCTCTGGGGCCAACGTCCTGACTTTC.

The chain couples TRBV5-6 to TRBJ1-2; the match to TRBD1 covers 10 bases. With V trimmed by 3 bases and J by 6 bases, 17 bases remained unmatched. This CDR3 is 18 amino acids long. Germline values: CDR1 SGHDT, CDR2 YYEEEE. The CDR3 region is CASSSPSPVDRGNHGYTF. The CDR3 DNA reads as TGTGCCAGCAGCTCCCCATCTCCTGTGGACAGGGGGAACCATGGCTACACCTTC. The variable domain in full, completed from reference TRBV5-6 and TRBJ1-2, reads DAGVTQSPTHLIKTRGQQVTLRCSPKSGHDTVSWYQQALGQGPQFIFQYYEEEERQRGNFPDRFSGHQFPNYSSELNVNALLLGDSALYLCASSSPSPVDRGNHGYTFGSGTRLTVV.

The chain combines TRBV6-4 with TRBJ2-3; 10 bases are a match to TRBD2. This CDR3 is built from 17 residues. With 4 bases clipped from V and 4 bases from J, the junction kept 11 bases outside the gene matches. CDR1 is MRHNA, CDR2 SNTAGT, per germline. For the CDR3, the DNA is TGTGCCAGCAGTGCCTCCCTCGAGCTAGCGGGGGCAGATACGCAGTATTTT. Protein sequence: CASSASLELAGADTQYF.

The rearrangement links TRBV5-1 to TRBJ2-6, with D possibly matching TRBD2 (5 bases). Germline V gene sequence: CDR1 SGHRS, CDR2 YFSETQ. The V end lost 1 base, the J end lost 0 bases, and 14 bases lay between the germline ends. The CDR3 runs 18 residues. The CDR3 sequence: CASSLLGLASSGANVLTF. The DNA for the CDR3 is TGCGCCAGCAGCTTGTTGGGCCTAGCCTCCTCTGGGGCCAACGTCCTGACTTTC.

The table lists this clone with a count of one. This sequence joins TRBV10-3 and TRBJ1-2, with TRBD1 identical over 8 bases. V shed 7 bases, J shed 4 bases, and the junction held 2 bases outside the gene matches. Germline V lookup: CDR1 ENHRY, CDR2 SYGVKD. The CDR3 loop spans 12 amino acids. The chain's CDR3 is CAITGTGYGYTF. The CDR3 nucleotides read TGTGCCATCACTGGGACAGGCTATGGCTACACCTTC.

This clone has a handful of counts. Written as DNA, the CDR3 is TGTGCCATCAGGACAGGAGAGCTAGCCGGGGAGCTGTTTTTT. This encodes CAIRTGELAGELFF. This chain links TRBV10-3 with TRBJ2-2, with a possible D match to TRBD1 (6 bases). Per germline, CDR1 ENHRY and CDR2 SYGVKD. V was pared by 6 bases and J by 6 bases, with 14 bases between. The CDR3 is made up of 14 amino acids.

V usage is TRBV27 and J usage is TRBJ2-1; perhaps TRBD1 as D (5 bases). V was cut by 1 base and J by 4 bases, with 8 bases left in between. The CDR3 loop spans 14 amino acids. Germline V gene data show CDR1 as MNHEY and CDR2 as SMNVEV (reference sequence). DNA for the CDR3: TGTGCCAGCAGTTTATTCCAGGGATACAATGAGCAGTTCTTC. Encoded protein: CASSLFQGYNEQFF.

CDR3 residues: CASSIRGTDYNEQFF. The CDR3 DNA follows: TGTGCCAGCAGCATTAGGGGGACGGACTACAATGAGCAGTTCTTC. The V and J genes are TRBV9 and TRBJ2-1; maybe TRBD1 (6 bases). Between the trimmed V and J ends, which lost 4 bases and 3 bases, there was a span of 14 bases. CDR1 and CDR2 from the germline V gene are SGDLS and YYNGEE. This CDR3 contains 15 residues.

This chain links TRBV11-2 with TRBJ2-5; 12 bases fit TRBD2. CDR3 length: 16 residues. Germline V gives CDR1 SGHAT, CDR2 FQNNGV. V shed 1 base, J shed 5 bases, and the junction held 5 bases outside the gene matches. For the CDR3, the DNA is TGTGCCAGCAGCTTAGGACTAGCGGGGGCAGTGGAGACCCAGTACTTC. This encodes CASSLGLAGAVETQYF.

This chain uses TRBV7-8 with TRBJ2-1; 9 bases are shared with TRBD2. Germline assignment: CDR1 SGHVS and CDR2 FQNEAQ. V was pared by 5 bases and J by 8 bases, with 16 bases of the junction left unmatched. The CDR3 spans 17 residues. In nucleotides, the CDR3 is TGTGCCAGCAGCCACCGTTTGGCGGGGGGGCTTAGAGATGAGCAGTTCTTC. Its protein is CASSHRLAGGLRDEQFF.

V and J are TRBV9 and TRBJ2-7; TRBD2 might be the D (5 bases). The germline V and J ends were trimmed by 4 bases and 5 bases, with 13 bases remaining between them. CDR1 and CDR2 from the germline V gene are SGDLS and YYNGEE. This CDR3 has 13 amino acids. CDR3 coding DNA: TGTGCCAGCAGCCTCCAAGAGGGAAACGAGCAGTACTTC. This codes for CASSLQEGNEQYF.

The J gene is TRBJ2-5, the V gene TRBV5-1, with D perhaps TRBD2 (6 bases). The CDR3 runs to 15 residues. Trimming removed 3 bases from V and 0 bases from J, with 12 bases in between. Per the germline V gene, CDR1 is SGHRS and CDR2 is YFSETQ. The CDR3 nucleotides read TGCGCCAGCAGCTCGCACCGGGGGAACCAAGAGACCCAGTACTTC. Its protein is CASSSHRGNQETQYF. Drawing the rest from reference TRBV5-1 and TRBJ2-5, the complete variable domain is KAGVTQTPRYLIKTRGQQVTLSCSPISGHRSVSWYQQTPGQGLQFLFEYFSETQRNKGNFPGRFSGRQFSNSRSEMNVSTLELGDSALYLCASSSHRGNQETQYFGPGTRLLVL.

V is TRBV5-4 and J is TRBJ1-6; the D gene is possibly TRBD1 (5 bases). The CDR3 contains 14 residues. Trimming took 0 bases from V and 7 from J, leaving 8 bases between them. Germline lookup yields CDR1 SGHNT and CDR2 YYREEE (reference sequence). CDR3 protein: CASSLDNRNSPLHF. The CDR3 nucleotides read TGTGCCAGCAGCTTGGATAACAGGAATTCACCCCTCCACTTT.

The chain carries TRBV6-5 and TRBJ1-2, with 8 positions matching TRBD1. The V and J ends lost 2 bases and 4 bases, in that order; junction bases with no gene match: 6. The V gene's germline CDR1 is MNHEY and CDR2 SVGAGI. This CDR3 contains 15 residues. CDR3 DNA: TGTGCCAGCAGTTACGTCCGGGACAGGCCCTATGGCTACACCTTC. Its protein is CASSYVRDRPYGYTF.